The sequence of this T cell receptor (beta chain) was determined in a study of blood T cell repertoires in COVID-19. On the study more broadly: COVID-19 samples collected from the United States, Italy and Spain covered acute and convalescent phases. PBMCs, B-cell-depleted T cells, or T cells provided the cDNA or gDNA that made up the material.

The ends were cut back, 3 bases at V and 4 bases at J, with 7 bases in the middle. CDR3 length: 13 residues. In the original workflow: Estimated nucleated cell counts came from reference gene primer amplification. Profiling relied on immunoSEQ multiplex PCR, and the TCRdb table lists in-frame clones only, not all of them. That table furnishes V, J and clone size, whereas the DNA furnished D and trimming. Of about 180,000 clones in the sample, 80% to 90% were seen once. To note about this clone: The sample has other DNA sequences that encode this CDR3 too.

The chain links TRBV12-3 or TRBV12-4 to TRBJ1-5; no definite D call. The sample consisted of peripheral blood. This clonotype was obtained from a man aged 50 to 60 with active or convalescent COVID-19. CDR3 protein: CASSFNENQPQHF. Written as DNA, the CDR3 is TGTGCCAGCAGTTTCAACGAGAATCAGCCCCAGCATTTT.